Listed below are T cell receptor beta chains from one sample, sequenced in a study of blood T cell repertoires in COVID-19. Using immunoSEQ multiplex PCR, the repertoire was profiled, and TCRdb retains in-frame clones only, with some absent. The data contain some 700,000 clones, about 87% of them singletons. The sequenced sample consisted of peripheral blood. The receptor set was obtained from a woman between 18 and 30 years old with acute or convalescent COVID-19. Each CDR3 is given with its conserved first and last residue. A D gene is named only where the DNA matches it firmly. Size is stated for part of the rows, as once, few or many counts, or as a class when the clone is expanded.

CDR3: CASSPRPGFRGYTF
DNA: TGTGCCAGCAGCCCGCGGCCAGGGTTCAGAGGCTACACCTTC
D: -
J: TRBJ1-2
V: TRBV7-2
size: -

CDR3: CASSFSGIRIF
DNA: TGTGCCAGTAGCTTCTCCGGCATCAGGATCTTT
D: -
J: TRBJ1-5
V: TRBV19
size: -

CDR3: CASSEGQGRNQPQHF
DNA: TGTGCCAGCAGTGAAGGACAGGGGAGGAATCAGCCCCAGCATTTT
D: TRBD1
J: TRBJ1-5
V: TRBV2
size: -

CDR3: CASSVAETNYGYTF
DNA: TGTGCCAGCAGCGTCGCGGAGACTAACTATGGCTACACCTTC
D: -
J: TRBJ1-2
V: TRBV9
size: -

CDR3: CASSQGKLAGGGDEQFF
DNA: TGCGCCAGCAGCCAAGGAAAACTAGCGGGGGGTGGAGATGAGCAGTTCTTC
D: TRBD2
J: TRBJ2-1
V: TRBV4-3
size: -

CDR3: CASSIAGTGSGELFF
DNA: TGTGCCAGTAGTATAGCCGGGACAGGGTCCGGGGAGCTGTTTTTT
D: TRBD1
J: TRBJ2-2
V: TRBV19
size: -

CDR3: CASSQAGGLGDTQYF
DNA: TGTGCCAGCAGCCAAGCAGGGGGCCTCGGAGATACGCAGTATTTT
D: TRBD1
J: TRBJ2-3
V: TRBV3-1/TRBV3-2
size: -

CDR3: CASRGDTASNQPQHF
DNA: TGTGCCAGTAGGGGGGACACTGCTAGCAATCAGCCCCAGCATTTT
D: -
J: TRBJ1-5
V: TRBV19
size: few

CDR3: CASTSGQTGTEAFF
DNA: TGCGCCAGCACCTCAGGACAGACGGGCACTGAAGCTTTCTTT
D: -
J: TRBJ1-1
V: TRBV10-1
size: few

CDR3: CASSFSGNTEAFF
DNA: TGTGCCAGCAGTTTTTCAGGGAACACTGAAGCTTTCTTT
D: -
J: TRBJ1-1
V: TRBV27
size: -

CDR3: CASSLSRVRNQPQHF
DNA: TGTGCCAGTAGTTTATCCAGGGTACGGAATCAGCCCCAACATTTT
D: -
J: TRBJ1-5
V: TRBV19
size: -

CDR3: CASSLSDNYGYTF
DNA: TGTGCCAGCAGCTTATCAGATAACTATGGCTACACCTTC
D: -
J: TRBJ1-2
V: TRBV7-9
size: -

CDR3: CASSFADGLAGVEQYF
DNA: TGTGCCAGCAGTTTTGCCGATGGACTAGCGGGGGTCGAGCAGTACTTC
D: TRBD2
J: TRBJ2-7
V: TRBV28
size: -

CDR3: CASSPPGSGQLYNEQFF
DNA: TGTGCCAGCTCACCACCGGGGTCGGGACAGCTATACAATGAGCAGTTCTTC
D: TRBD1
J: TRBJ2-1
V: TRBV18
size: -

CDR3: CASRDRGQGYTF
DNA: TGTGCCAGCAGGGACAGGGGGCAAGGCTACACCTTC
D: TRBD1
J: TRBJ1-2
V: TRBV2
size: once

CDR3: CASRTRHRAGESNEKLFF
DNA: TGCGCCAGCAGGACCCGACATCGGGCTGGGGAGTCTAATGAAAAACTGTTTTTT
D: -
J: TRBJ1-4
V: TRBV10-2
size: -

CDR3: CASRLAGSSYEQYF
DNA: TGTGCCAGCCGTTTGGCGGGGAGTTCCTACGAGCAGTACTTC
D: -
J: TRBJ2-7
V: TRBV7-9
size: -